Sequencing of this TCR beta chain was carried out in a study of blood T cells in healthy people across ages (dated by TCRdb to the mid-2010s). With regard to the full study: In model experiments, roughly one uniquely barcoded TCR beta cDNA molecule per two T cells was captured by template switching. Age-related changes in TCR beta repertoire diversity were measured in the study by deep sequencing normalized with unique cDNA molecular identifiers. The donors were divided into four age groups: young (average around 15 years), middle-aged (under 40), aged (about 62) and long-lived (roughly 82). To avoid experimental bias, donors of different ages were distributed randomly across sequencing lanes. The study analyzed two additional independent replicas of 1 million unique cDNA reads from the same blood draw for two donors, one aged 18 to 29 and one aged 80 or older.

Results the study describes overall, beyond this receptor: A strong correlation was found between observed TCR beta diversity and the percentage of naive T cells measured by flow cytometry. Compared with the aged group, the long-lived group had more naive CD4+ T cells, fewer expanded clones and increased TCR diversity, suggesting age selection. Observed TCR beta diversity per million T cells fell roughly linearly with age, and a significant reduction was already apparent by age roughly 41. Estimates of total diversity from one million sequenced T cells were regarded as lower bounds and underestimates. Since profiling was done on bulk unsorted PBMCs, naive and antigen-experienced compartments could not be conclusively compared. Donor CMV infection status was unknown, potentially confounding age-related changes in expanded clonotypes.

The donors were 40 or so Caucasian individuals from Russia, aged 6 to 90 years, who were systemically healthy. About 9.8 milliliters of peripheral blood were drawn from each donor into EDTA-treated Vacutainer tubes. PBMCs were isolated by Ficoll-Paque density-gradient centrifugation, with at least 6 million obtained per sample. Trizol reagent was used to extract total RNA from PBMCs, with at least 6 micrograms per sample. The percentages of naive CD45RAhigh/CD27high T cells were determined by flow cytometry on a PBMC aliquot from every donor. This clonotype turned up a few times. The antigen this receptor binds is unknown. No per-base quality is available; no much larger clone lies one base away. Libraries were constructed by 5' RACE. Sequenced on an Illumina HiSeq 2500. A second PCR of about 6 to 12 cycles was run with a J-beta primer mix and a sample-barcoded 5' primer. A unique molecular identifier was introduced onto each TCR beta cDNA molecule by a template-switch 5' adaptor carrying 12 random nucleotides. Each sample yielded at least 3 million CDR3-containing paired-end reads. The Mint cDNA synthesis kit, primed by a TRBC-specific oligonucleotide, was used to synthesize first-strand cDNA from all RNA. After uracil-DNA glycosylase treatment, a first 18-cycle PCR used universal primers M1SS and BC2_uni_R on all cDNA. The authors processed their data as follows. For normalization, 1 million high-quality reads, each with a distinct molecular identifier, were randomly selected from each sample. Instead of being binned into consensus sequences, reads with shared molecular identifiers were discarded. CDR3 identification, clonotype clustering and error correction used MiTCR with a Q25 quality threshold and the strictest error-elimination algorithm. A nonparametric unseen species model with Euler transformation was used to estimate lower-bound total TCR beta diversity. TCRdb reanalyzed the raw reads on its own, using fastp at Q25 for trimming and MiXCR for clone calling, and kept in-frame beta chains. Each CDR3 protein gets just one entry, which takes the most common genes and DNA from the rows behind it. The V and J calls were not made by the authors but by TCRdb's processing. The sample data list 550,000 to 750,000 distinct CDR3 sequences, and under 25% of these were observed just once. Of the sample, roughly 3.6% is held by the ten largest clones.

The CDR3 covers 14 residues, taking in both the cysteine and the phenylalanine. Only the CDR3 part of the read is kept: 42 bases, read in frame from the first base. The germline V gene (reference sequence) gives CDR1 as PRHDT and CDR2 as FYEKMQ. The V and J ends are trimmed by 5 bases and 2 bases, leaving 13 bases between them. Sequenced: blood. The V and J genes are TRBV13 and TRBJ2-7; TRBD1 is perhaps the D gene, given 5 matching bases. The receptor's source is a man in his 70s in good health. The CDR3 protein sequence reads: CASSPRQTTYEQYF. The nucleotides read TGTGCCAGCAGCCCCCGACAGACAACCTACGAGCAGTACTTC. Here the CDR3 is joined to the reference TRBV13 and TRBJ2-7 genes, and the full variable domain is: AAGVIQSPRHLIKEKRETATLKCYPIPRHDTVYWYQQGPGQDPQFLISFYEKMQSDKGSIPDRFSAQQFSDYHSELNMSSLELGDSALYFCASSPRQTTYEQYFGPGTRLTVT.